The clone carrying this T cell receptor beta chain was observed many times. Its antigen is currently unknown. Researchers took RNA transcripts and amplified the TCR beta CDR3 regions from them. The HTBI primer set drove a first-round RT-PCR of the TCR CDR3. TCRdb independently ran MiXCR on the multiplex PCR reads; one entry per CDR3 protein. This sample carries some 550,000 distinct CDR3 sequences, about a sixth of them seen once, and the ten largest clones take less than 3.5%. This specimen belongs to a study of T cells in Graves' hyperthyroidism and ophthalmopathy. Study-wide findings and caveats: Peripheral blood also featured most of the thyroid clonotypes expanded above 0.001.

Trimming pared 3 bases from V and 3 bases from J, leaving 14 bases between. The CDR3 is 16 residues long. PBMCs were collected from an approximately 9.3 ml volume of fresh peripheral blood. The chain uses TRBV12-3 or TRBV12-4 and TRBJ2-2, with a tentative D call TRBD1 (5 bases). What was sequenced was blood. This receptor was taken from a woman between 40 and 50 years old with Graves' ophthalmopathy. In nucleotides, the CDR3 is TGTGCCAGCAGTTTTGACAGCTACCAGTACACCGGGGAGCTGTTTTTT. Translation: CASSFDSYQYTGELFF.